A selection of T cell receptor beta chains follows, all from one sample in a study of blood T cell repertoires in COVID-19. Only in-frame clones appear in the TCRdb table, and some are missing; sequencing was by immunoSEQ multiplex PCR. Here the sample spans over 150,000 clones, 79% being singletons. Material for sequencing was PBMCs or T cells enriched from blood (not recorded which). The origin of the receptors is a woman in her sixties or seventies in a cohort exposed to, infected with or recovered from COVID-19 (not recorded which). The CDR3 runs from the conserved cysteine through the conserved F or W. The order of the fields is J gene, V gene, D gene, CDR3 DNA, CDR3 protein. The D gene is left open where the match is weak.

TRBJ2-5	TRBV28	.	TGTGCCAGCAGTCCCGATTTCGGGGGTACAGAGACCCAGTACTTC	CASSPDFGGTETQYF
TRBJ2-7	TRBV19	TRBD2	TGTGCCAGTACTTATAGCGGGACCTCCTACGAGCAGTACTTC	CASTYSGTSYEQYF
TRBJ2-1	TRBV7-8	.	TGTGCCAGCAGCTTAGCCGCGGCCAGCTCCTACAATGAGCAGTTCTTC	CASSLAAASSYNEQFF
TRBJ1-4	TRBV24-1	.	TGTGCCACGTCCCCCGGACAGAACAATAATGAAAAACTGTTTTTT	CATSPGQNNNEKLFF
TRBJ2-7	TRBV5-1	TRBD1	TGCGCCAGCAGCTCGACAGGGGTGGACGAGCAGTACTTC	CASSSTGVDEQYF
TRBJ1-4	TRBV13	TRBD1	TGTGCCAGCAGCAGCAAACCTGACAGGGACGACACTAATAATGAAAAACTGTTTTTT	CASSSKPDRDDTNNEKLFF
TRBJ1-3	TRBV3-1/TRBV3-2	.	TGTGCCAGCAGCCGCTCCGGGGAAGCTGGAAACACCATATATTTT	CASSRSGEAGNTIYF
TRBJ1-5	TRBV20-1	.	TGCAGTGCTAGTTTAAACAATCAGCCCCAGCATTTT	CSASLNNQPQHF
TRBJ2-5	TRBV19	.	TGTGCCAGTAGTATATCTGCGACAGCTCAAGAGACCCAGTACTTC	CASSISATAQETQYF
TRBJ2-2	TRBV9	TRBD1	TGTGCCAGCAGCCCTTTGGGACAGCCTTCCGGGGAGCTGTTTTTT	CASSPLGQPSGELFF